What follows are 9 T cell receptor beta chains derived from one specimen sequenced in a study of T cell changes during pregnancy in multiple sclerosis. The method was immunoSEQ multiplex PCR; TCRdb's version includes in-frame clones alone and lacks a portion of them. The data contain approximately 72,000 clones, 80% to 95% of them seen just once; the ten biggest clones take up roughly 1.7%. Specimen: peripheral blood, collected in the first trimester of pregnancy. The receptor source for this set is a female donor in good health, enrolled as a control in a pregnancy study.

The CDR3 region has the DNA TGTGCCAGCAGTTACCGGACAGGGGCTGGAAACACCATATATTTT. It codes for CASSYRTGAGNTIYF. The V and J genes are TRBV6-6 and TRBJ1-3, with 9 positions matching TRBD1. This CDR3 has 15 amino acids. CDR1 is MNHNY and CDR2 is SVGAGI in the germline V gene (reference sequence). Germline trimming cut 2 bases from V and 2 bases from J; bases unmatched to any gene: 1.

The chain combines TRBV29-1 with TRBJ2-3, with D tentatively TRBD1 (5 bases). There are 14 residues in the CDR3. Germline V lookup: CDR1 SQVTM, CDR2 ANQGSEA. Trimming left V 6 bases short and J 1 base short, with 14 bases between. CDR3 region: CSVAPGYRTDTQYF. CDR3 bases: TGCAGCGTGGCCCCAGGGTACCGCACAGATACGCAGTATTTT.

V and J are TRBV6-5 and TRBJ1-4; D perhaps matches TRBD1 (6 bases). From germline, CDR1 is MNHEY and CDR2 SVGAGI. With 6 bases removed from V and 10 bases from J, the gap between germline ends came to 21 bases. The CDR3 runs 15 residues. The CDR3 protein is CASRVASGAGRKLFF. The CDR3 DNA follows: TGTGCCAGCAGAGTCGCGTCAGGGGCCGGGCGAAAACTGTTTTTT.

This clone was observed a single time. J is TRBJ2-3 and V is TRBV5-1; 8 bases align to TRBD2. Germline CDR1 reads SGHRS; CDR2 reads YFSETQ. Trimming at V came to 7 bases and at J to 1 base, leaving 11 bases not matched to a gene. This CDR3 has 16 residues. The CDR3 DNA is TGCGCCAGCTCACGGGGGCCGGGGGGGGGCACAGATACGCAGTATTTT. Encoded protein: CASSRGPGGGTDTQYF.

The V call is TRBV2, the J call TRBJ1-1; D is possibly TRBD1 (5 bases). The CDR3 length is 14 residues. Germline CDR1 is SNHLY and CDR2 is FYNNEI. Trimming left V 3 bases short and J 0 bases short, with 8 bases between. DNA for the CDR3: TGTGCCAGCAGTGATTGGGACTTGAACACTGAAGCTTTCTTT. This gives the protein CASSDWDLNTEAFF.

The rearrangement uses TRBV27 and TRBJ2-1; D might be TRBD1 (6 bases). Germline V gene lookup returns CDR1 MNHEY and CDR2 SMNVEV (reference sequence). The CDR3 has 14 amino acids. V was trimmed by 5 bases and J by 2 bases, leaving 10 bases between them. CDR3 amino acids: CASSDRDTYNEQFF. The CDR3 DNA follows: TGTGCCAGCAGTGACCGGGACACCTACAATGAGCAGTTCTTC.

V usage is TRBV4-1 and J usage is TRBJ2-5; tentative D call: TRBD2 (6 bases). V gave up 4 bases and J gave up 2 bases, with 14 bases separating them. Germline V gene lookup returns CDR1 MGHRA and CDR2 YSYEKL. CDR3 length equals 15 residues. As DNA, the CDR3 is TGCGCCAGCAGCCGTTGGGGGGTTCCTCAAGAGACCCAGTACTTC. As protein: CASSRWGVPQETQYF.

The chain uses TRBV19 and TRBJ1-5; a possible D gene is TRBD1 (6 bases). Germline V gives CDR1 LNHDA, CDR2 SQIVND (reference sequence). The CDR3 runs to 15 residues. V lost 7 bases, J lost 2 bases, and 15 bases lay in between. DNA for the CDR3: TGTGCCAGTAACCCGTGGGGGCAGGGCAATCAGCCCCAGCATTTT. As protein: CASNPWGQGNQPQHF.

V and J are TRBV27 and TRBJ2-3, with 8 bases aligning to TRBD2. J gave up 6 bases and V 5 bases, and 16 bases lay outside the gene matches. Germline V gene lookup returns CDR1 MNHEY and CDR2 SMNVEV (reference sequence). The CDR3 has 17 amino acids. Written as DNA, the CDR3 is TGTGCCAGCAGTCCGAAGCGGTCTAGCGGGTCGACGGATACGCAGTATTTT. It codes for CASSPKRSSGSTDTQYF.